This TCR beta chain is from a study of PD-1 blockade in classical Hodgkin lymphoma (dated by TCRdb to 2020 to 2021). About the investigation overall: Nivolumab dosing was 3 mg/kg intravenously every 2 weeks, continuing until either disease progression or unacceptable toxicity. A peripheral blood immune signature of response to PD-1 blockade in classical Hodgkin lymphoma was defined using TCR beta sequencing and CyTOF.

The label giving this sample's time point can be read as: cycle 2 day 1 (C2D1) of nivolumab. Every trial patient had relapsed following autologous stem cell transplantation, and prior brentuximab vedotin exposure was what differed among cohorts A, B and C. The trial cohort was composed of 56 patients with relapsed/refractory classical Hodgkin lymphoma, for whom complete response, partial response or progressive disease was recorded as best overall response. Trial patients were treated with single-agent nivolumab in the multi-cohort phase II CheckMate 205 trial. An independent review committee assessed best overall response using the 2007 International Working Group response criteria. Trial PBMCs were collected immediately before nivolumab initiation (C1D1) and during therapy at cycle 2 day 1 and cycle 4 day 1. Peripheral blood was collected in 8 mL Vacutainer Cell Preparation Tubes, from which PBMCs were isolated by centrifugation and then cryopreserved.

Points on this clone: Which antigen it targets is not known. Base qualities are not at hand, and no much larger clone is one base apart.

Genomic DNA was isolated using the Qiagen DNeasy kit from unsorted PBMCs as well as from negatively selected CD4+ and CD8+ fractions. Amplification of TCR beta CDR3 regions was done by immunoSEQ multiplex PCR with primers that anneal to V and J segments. A synthetic immune receptor repertoire was used to minimize amplification bias, and any residual bias was removed computationally once sequencing was done. Turning to the authors' computational methods: Custom Python scripts were used to quantify repertoire diversity as the Shannon entropy index. The unsorted, CD4+ and CD8+ repertoires were each analyzed separately, with the exception of combined analyses, where CD4+ and CD8+ sequences were merged in silico. A clone was considered expanded if an increase in frequency of at least 2-fold after treatment relative to C1D1 was found, and a pseudocount of 0.5 was applied to clones undetected at baseline. Clones with 0 or 1 copy at C1D1 were classified as singleton clones, and clones with 2 or more copies were classified as non-singleton clones. Clones expanded in unsorted samples were assigned a CD4+, CD8+ or unknown annotation through matching of protein sequences in sorted samples from the same patient. Wilcoxon tests were applied to paired samples to test diversity changes from C1D1 to C4D1. TCRdb mirrors the immuneACCESS table, restricted to in-frame sequences. Some clones are absent from its copies; in checked studies, under half trace to an unresolved V gene, and the reason for the others is unknown. V and J calls and clone size follow that table, whereas D and trimming were derived from the DNA. The sample profile shows about 94,000 clones; roughly nine tenths of them were found once. The top ten constitute 9.5% to 12% of the sample.

Points the paper makes about the study in general: By C4D1, a significant rise was seen in CD4+ TCR diversity but not in CD8+ TCR diversity (p=0.0027 vs p=0.16), and the rise was most apparent among complete responders (p=0.02). Baseline TCR diversity was reported as lower in newly diagnosed patients than in healthy donors, and lower still in relapsed/refractory patients. Baseline diversity similar to that of newly diagnosed patients was observed in trial patients achieving complete response, whereas significantly lower diversity was observed in partial responders and progressors. The study was restricted to a single clinical trial cohort, and the causes of repertoire differences, possibly disease activity or prior therapy, were left undefined. Lower diversity was observed in patients in whom nivolumab was started less than 1 year after ASCT, and these patients were excluded from later analyses so that confounding by immune reconstitution would be avoided.

This sample comprised peripheral blood mononuclear cells (PBMCs), obtained before the second cycle of nivolumab. This receptor was obtained from a human donor with classical Hodgkin lymphoma.

CDR3 region: CASSGTNEKLFF. The DNA sequence is TGTGCCAGCAGTGGCACAAATGAAAAACTGTTTTTT. In this chain, TRBV2 is recombined with TRBJ1-4; there is no confident call for the D gene. The germline ends are 5 bases apart after V is trimmed by 4 bases and J by 5 bases. From the germline V gene, CDR1 is SNHLY and CDR2 is FYNNEI. The CDR3 holds 12 amino acids from the cysteine to the phenylalanine. Of all the DNA, just the CDR3 is kept, 36 bases in frame from base 1.